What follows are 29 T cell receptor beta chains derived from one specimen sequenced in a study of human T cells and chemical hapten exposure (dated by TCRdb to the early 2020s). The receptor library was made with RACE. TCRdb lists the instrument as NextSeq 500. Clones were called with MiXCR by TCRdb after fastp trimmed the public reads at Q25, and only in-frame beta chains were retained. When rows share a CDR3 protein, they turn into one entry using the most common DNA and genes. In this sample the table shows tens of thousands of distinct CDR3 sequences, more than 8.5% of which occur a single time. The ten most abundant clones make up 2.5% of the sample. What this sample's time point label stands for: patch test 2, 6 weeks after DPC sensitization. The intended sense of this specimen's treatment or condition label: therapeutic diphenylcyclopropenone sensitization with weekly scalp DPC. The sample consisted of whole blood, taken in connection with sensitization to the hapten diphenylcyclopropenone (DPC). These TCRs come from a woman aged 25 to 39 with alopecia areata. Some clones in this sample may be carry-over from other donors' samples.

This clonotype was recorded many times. The CDR3 nucleotides read TGTGCCAGCAGTTTATTCGGGGGGGGCACAGATACGCAGTATTTT. Its protein is CASSLFGGGTDTQYF. The chain recombines TRBV12-3 or TRBV12-4 with TRBJ2-3; the match to TRBD2 covers 8 bases. V lost 2 bases and J lost 1; bases outside the gene matches: 2. This CDR3 spans 15 amino acids.

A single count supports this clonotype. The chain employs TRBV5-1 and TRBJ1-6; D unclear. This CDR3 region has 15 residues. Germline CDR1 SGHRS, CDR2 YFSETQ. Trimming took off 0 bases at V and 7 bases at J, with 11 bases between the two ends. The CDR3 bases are TGCGCCAGCAGCTTGGGGCTTGGGGAAAATTCACCCCTCCACTTT. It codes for CASSLGLGENSPLHF.

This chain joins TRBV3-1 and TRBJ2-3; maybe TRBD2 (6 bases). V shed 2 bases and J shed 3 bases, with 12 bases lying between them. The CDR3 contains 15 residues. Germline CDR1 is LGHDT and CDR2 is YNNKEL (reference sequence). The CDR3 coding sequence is TGTGCCAGCAGCCAACTTGCGGGAAGTACAGATACGCAGTATTTT. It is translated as CASSQLAGSTDTQYF.

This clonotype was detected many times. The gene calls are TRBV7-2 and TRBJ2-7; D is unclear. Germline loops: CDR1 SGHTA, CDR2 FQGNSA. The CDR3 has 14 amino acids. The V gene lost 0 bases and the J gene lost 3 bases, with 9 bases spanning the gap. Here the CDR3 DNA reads TGTGCCAGCAGCTTAGCAGCCAGGAACTACGAGCAGTACTTC. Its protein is CASSLAARNYEQYF.

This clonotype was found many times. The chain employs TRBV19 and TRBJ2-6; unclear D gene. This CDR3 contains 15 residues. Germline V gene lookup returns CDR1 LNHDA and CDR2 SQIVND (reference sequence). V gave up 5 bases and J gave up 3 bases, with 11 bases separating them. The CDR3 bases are TGTGCCAGTAGTGCACAGTCGGGTGGGGCCAACGTCCTGACTTTC. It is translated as CASSAQSGGANVLTF.

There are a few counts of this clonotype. The CDR3, as DNA: TGTGCCAGCAGCTTAGGGACAGGGGCCCTTAGCAATCAGCCCCAGCATTTT. It codes for CASSLGTGALSNQPQHF. The chain carries TRBV7-6 and TRBJ1-5; TRBD1 matches 9 bases. Germline CDR1 and CDR2: SGHVS and FNYEAQ. With 1 base clipped from V and 0 bases from J, the junction kept 4 bases outside the gene matches. The CDR3 covers 17 residues. The full variable domain, its missing parts supplied by reference TRBV7-6 and TRBJ1-5, is GAGVSQSPRYKVTKRGQDVALRCDPISGHVSLYWYRQALGQGPEFLTYFNYEAQQDKSGLPNDRFSAERPEGSISTLTIQRTEQRDSAMYRCASSLGTGALSNQPQHFGDGTRLSIL.

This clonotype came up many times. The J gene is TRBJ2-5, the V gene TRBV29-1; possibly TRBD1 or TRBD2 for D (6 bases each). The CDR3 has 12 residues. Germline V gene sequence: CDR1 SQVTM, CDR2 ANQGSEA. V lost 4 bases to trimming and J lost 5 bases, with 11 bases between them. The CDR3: CSVVGGSETQYF. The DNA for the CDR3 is TGCAGCGTTGTGGGGGGCTCGGAGACCCAGTACTTC.

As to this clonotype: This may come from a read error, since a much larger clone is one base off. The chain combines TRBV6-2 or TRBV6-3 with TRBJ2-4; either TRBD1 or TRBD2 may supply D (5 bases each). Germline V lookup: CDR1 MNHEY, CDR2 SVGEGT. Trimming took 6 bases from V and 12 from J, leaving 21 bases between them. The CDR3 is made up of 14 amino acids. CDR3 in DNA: TGTGCCAGCAGCCCAGCCGGGACCACCTCCGCTCAGTACTTC. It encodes CASSPAGTTSAQYF.

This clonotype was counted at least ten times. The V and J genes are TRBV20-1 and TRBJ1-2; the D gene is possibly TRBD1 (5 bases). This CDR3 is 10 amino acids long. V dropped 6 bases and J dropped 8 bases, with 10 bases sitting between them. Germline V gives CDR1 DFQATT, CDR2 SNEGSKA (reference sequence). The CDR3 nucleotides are TGCAGTGCGATGACAGAAGGCTACACCTTC. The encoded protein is CSAMTEGYTF.

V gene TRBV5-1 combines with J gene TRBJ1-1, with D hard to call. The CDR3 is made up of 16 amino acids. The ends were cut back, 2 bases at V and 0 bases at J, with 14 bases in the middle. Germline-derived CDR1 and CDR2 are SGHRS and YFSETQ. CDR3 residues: CASSFSSFNMNTEAFF. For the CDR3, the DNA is TGCGCCAGCAGCTTCAGCAGTTTTAACATGAACACTGAAGCTTTCTTT. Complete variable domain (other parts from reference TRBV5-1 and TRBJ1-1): KAGVTQTPRYLIKTRGQQVTLSCSPISGHRSVSWYQQTPGQGLQFLFEYFSETQRNKGNFPGRFSGRQFSNSRSEMNVSTLELGDSALYLCASSFSSFNMNTEAFFGQGTRLTVV.

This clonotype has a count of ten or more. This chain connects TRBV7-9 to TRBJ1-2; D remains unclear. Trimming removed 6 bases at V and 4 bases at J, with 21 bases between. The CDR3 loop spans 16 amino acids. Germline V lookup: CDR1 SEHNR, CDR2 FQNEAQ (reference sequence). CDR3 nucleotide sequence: TGTGCCAGCAGTTCCACGTTGGGTGGTCCAACCTATGGCTACACCTTC. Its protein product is CASSSTLGGPTYGYTF.

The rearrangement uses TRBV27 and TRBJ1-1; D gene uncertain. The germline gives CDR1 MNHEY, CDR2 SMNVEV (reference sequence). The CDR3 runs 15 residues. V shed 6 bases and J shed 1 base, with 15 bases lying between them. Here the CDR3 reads CASSPKFGANTEAFF. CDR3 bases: TGTGCCAGCAGCCCGAAGTTCGGAGCGAACACTGAAGCTTTCTTT.

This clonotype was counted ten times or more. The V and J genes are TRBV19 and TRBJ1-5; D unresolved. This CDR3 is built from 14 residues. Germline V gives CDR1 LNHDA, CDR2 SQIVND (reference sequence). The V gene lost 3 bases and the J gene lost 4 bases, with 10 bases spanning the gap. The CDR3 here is CASSIGWGNQPQHF. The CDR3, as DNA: TGTGCCAGTAGTATTGGTTGGGGTAATCAGCCCCAGCATTTT.

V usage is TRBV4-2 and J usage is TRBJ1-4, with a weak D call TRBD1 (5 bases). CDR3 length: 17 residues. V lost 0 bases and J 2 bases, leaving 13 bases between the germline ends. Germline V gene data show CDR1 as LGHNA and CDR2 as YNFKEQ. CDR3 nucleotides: TGTGCCAGCAGCCAAGAACTGGGGGTCACCACTAATGAAAAACTGTTTTTT. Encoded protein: CASSQELGVTTNEKLFF.

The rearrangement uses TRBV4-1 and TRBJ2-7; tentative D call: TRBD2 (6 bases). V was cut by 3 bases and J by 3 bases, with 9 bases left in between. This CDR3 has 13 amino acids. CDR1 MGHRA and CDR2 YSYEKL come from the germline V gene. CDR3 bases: TGCGCCAGCAGCCAGAGGGACTTCTACGAGCAGTACTTC. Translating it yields CASSQRDFYEQYF.

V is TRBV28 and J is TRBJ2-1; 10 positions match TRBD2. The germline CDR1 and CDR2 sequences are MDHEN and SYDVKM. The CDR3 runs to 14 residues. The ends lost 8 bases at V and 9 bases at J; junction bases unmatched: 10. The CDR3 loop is CASYSAGGNPEQFF. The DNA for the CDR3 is TGTGCCAGCTACTCAGCGGGGGGGAATCCTGAGCAGTTCTTC.

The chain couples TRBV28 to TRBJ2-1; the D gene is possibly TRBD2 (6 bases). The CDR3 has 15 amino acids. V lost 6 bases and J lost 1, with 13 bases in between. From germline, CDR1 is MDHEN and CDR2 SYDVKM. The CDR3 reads CASRGGTLSYNEQFF. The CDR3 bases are TGTGCCAGCAGGGGCGGGACTCTTTCCTACAATGAGCAGTTCTTC.

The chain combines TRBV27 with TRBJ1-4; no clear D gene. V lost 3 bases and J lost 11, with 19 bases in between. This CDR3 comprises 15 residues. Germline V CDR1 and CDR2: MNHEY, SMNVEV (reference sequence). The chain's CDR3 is CASSFRAGPNYKLFF. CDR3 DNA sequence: TGTGCCAGCAGTTTTCGGGCAGGACCCAACTATAAACTGTTTTTT. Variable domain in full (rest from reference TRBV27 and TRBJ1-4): EAQVTQNPRYLITVTGKKLTVTCSQNMNHEYMSWYRQDPGLGLRQIYYSMNVEVTDKGDVPEGYKVSRKEKRNFPLILESPSPNQTSLYFCASSFRAGPNYKLFFGSGTQLSVL.

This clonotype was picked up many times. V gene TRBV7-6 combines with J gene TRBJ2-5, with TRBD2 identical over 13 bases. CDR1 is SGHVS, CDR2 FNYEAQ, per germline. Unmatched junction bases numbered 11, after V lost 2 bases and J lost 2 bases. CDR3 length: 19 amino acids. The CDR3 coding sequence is TGTGCCAGCAGCTTATTTTGGGGACTAGCGGGGTTGCGGCAAGAGACCCAGTACTTC. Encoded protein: CASSLFWGLAGLRQETQYF.

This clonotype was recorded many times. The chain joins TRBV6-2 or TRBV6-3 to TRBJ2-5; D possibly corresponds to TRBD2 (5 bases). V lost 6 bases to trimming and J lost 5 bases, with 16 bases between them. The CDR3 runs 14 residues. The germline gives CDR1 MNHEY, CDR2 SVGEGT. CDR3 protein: CASRPVVRGETQYF. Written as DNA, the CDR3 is TGTGCCAGCAGACCCGTTGTGAGAGGGGAGACCCAGTACTTC.

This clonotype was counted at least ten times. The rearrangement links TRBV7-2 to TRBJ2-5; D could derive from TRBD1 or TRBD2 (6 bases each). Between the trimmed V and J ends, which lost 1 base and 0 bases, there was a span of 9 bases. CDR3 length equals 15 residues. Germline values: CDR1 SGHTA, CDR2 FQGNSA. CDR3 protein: CASSLVRGDQETQYF. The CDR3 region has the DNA TGTGCCAGCAGCTTAGTAAGGGGGGACCAAGAGACCCAGTACTTC.

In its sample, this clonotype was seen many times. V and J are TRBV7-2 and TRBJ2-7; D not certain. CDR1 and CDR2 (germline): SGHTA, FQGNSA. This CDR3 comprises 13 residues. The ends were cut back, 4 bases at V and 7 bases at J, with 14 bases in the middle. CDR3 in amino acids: CASSSQTATEQYF. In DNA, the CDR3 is TGTGCCAGCAGCTCACAAACCGCTACGGAGCAGTACTTC.

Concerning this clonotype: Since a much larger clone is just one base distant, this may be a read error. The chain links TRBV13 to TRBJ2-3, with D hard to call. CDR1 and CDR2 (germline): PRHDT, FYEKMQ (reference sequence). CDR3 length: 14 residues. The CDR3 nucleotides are TGTGTCAGCAGCTTAGCCCTTCCCCGGGATACGCAGTATTTT. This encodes CVSSLALPRDTQYF.

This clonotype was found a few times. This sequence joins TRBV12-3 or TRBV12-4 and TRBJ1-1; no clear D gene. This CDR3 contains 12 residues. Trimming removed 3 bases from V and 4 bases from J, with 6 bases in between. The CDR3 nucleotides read TGTGCCAGCAGTTTCAGCATCACTGAAGCTTTCTTT. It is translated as CASSFSITEAFF.

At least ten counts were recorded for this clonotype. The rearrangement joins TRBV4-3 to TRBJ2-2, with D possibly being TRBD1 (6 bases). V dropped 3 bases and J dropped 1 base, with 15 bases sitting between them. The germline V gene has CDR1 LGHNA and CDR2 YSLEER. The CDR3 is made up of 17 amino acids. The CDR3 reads CASSQSPPGQNTGELFF. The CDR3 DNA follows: TGCGCCAGCAGCCAGTCTCCGCCGGGACAGAACACCGGGGAGCTGTTTTTT.

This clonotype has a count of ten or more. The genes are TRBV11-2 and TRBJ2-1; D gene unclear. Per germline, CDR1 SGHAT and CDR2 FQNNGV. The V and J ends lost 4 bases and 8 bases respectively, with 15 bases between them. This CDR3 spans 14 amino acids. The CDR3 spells CASSSELIVDEQFF. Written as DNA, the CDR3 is TGTGCCAGCAGCTCGGAATTGATAGTGGATGAGCAGTTCTTC. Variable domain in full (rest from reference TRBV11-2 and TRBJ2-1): EAGVAQSPRYKIIEKRQSVAFWCNPISGHATLYWYQQILGQGPKLLIQFQNNGVVDDSQLPKDRFSAERLKGVDSTLKIQPAKLEDSAVYLCASSSELIVDEQFFGPGTRLTVL.

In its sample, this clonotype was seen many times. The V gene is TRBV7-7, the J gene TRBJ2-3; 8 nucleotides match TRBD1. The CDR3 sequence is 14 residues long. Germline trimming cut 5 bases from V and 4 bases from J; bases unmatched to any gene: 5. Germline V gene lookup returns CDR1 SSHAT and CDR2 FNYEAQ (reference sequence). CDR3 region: CASSRDRGSDTQYF. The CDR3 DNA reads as TGTGCCAGCAGCAGAGACAGGGGCTCAGATACGCAGTATTTT.

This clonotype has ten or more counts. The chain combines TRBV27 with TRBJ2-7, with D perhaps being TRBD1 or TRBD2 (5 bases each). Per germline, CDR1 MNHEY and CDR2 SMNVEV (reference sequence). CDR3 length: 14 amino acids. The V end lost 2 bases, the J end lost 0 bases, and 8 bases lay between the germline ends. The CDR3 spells CASSLRGDSYEQYF. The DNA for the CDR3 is TGTGCCAGCAGTTTAAGAGGGGACTCCTACGAGCAGTACTTC.

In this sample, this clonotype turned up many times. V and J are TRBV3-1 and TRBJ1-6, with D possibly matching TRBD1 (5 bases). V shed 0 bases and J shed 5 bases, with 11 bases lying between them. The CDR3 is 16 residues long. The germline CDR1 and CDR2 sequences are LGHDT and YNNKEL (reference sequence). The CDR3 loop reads CASSQDGARDNSPLHF. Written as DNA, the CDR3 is TGTGCCAGCAGCCAAGATGGGGCCAGGGATAATTCACCCCTCCACTTT.